Detailed here is one T cell receptor (beta chain). Which antigen it targets is not known. No base qualities exist here, and no much larger clone lies one base off it. Samples from volunteer blood donors who had recovered from COVID-19 were contributed by a second Seattle source. Whole blood was collected in K2EDTA tubes by collaborating institutions according to the institutions' own protocols. Collaborator samples were shipped for TCRbeta analysis as frozen whole blood, isolated PBMCs, or DNA extracted from either sample type. The sample comes from a study of blood T cell repertoires in COVID-19 (TCRdb year 2020). In terms of the full investigation: Collaborator samples came from the United States, Italy and Spain and covered acute and convalescent phases of COVID-19. Samples came from the ongoing ImmuneRACE study (first 160 participants) plus 1,254 subjects from 6 global collaborators. A de-identified subject ID, COVID-19 status, age in years and sex were almost always included in the sample metadata. The repertoires were made available in a free public database intended to serve as a resource for research on the immune response to SARS-CoV-2. Where available, HLA class I and class II types were taken from metadata supplied by the sample provider and were not determined by assay-based typing. The material from the prospective study consisted of cDNA or gDNA derived from T cells, B-cell-depleted T cells, or PBMCs. The dataset comprised deeply sampled blood TCRbeta repertoires from subjects exposed to, actively infected with, or recovered from COVID-19.

The germline ends are 18 bases apart after V is trimmed by 4 bases and J by 8 bases. The CDR3 measures 14 amino acids from cysteine to phenylalanine. Only the CDR3 part of the read is kept: 42 bases, read in frame from the first base. The CDR1 and CDR2 encoded by the germline V gene are SGHRS and YFSETQ. General study outcomes and caveats: Clinical and demographic metadata were provided uncurated, with the amount varying by source and participant.

TCRbeta CDR3 regions were amplified from genomic DNA using the immunoSEQ Assay, a bias-controlled multiplex PCR. The study's processing was this. The number of nucleated cells in each sample was estimated by amplification of reference gene primers within the assay. Sequence reads were collapsed and filtered to measure the absolute abundance of every unique TCRbeta CDR3 rearrangement. For each sample, productive Simpson clonality was calculated as the square root of Simpson's diversity index over productive rearrangements. The immuneACCESS repertoire file appears here via TCRdb, limited to in-frame rearrangements. These files lack a portion of the clones; in checked studies, under half of the deficit traces to unresolved V genes, and the cause of the others is not known. V and J calls and clone size follow that table, whereas D and trimming were derived from the DNA. This sample has 200,000 or so clones in its table, and about 80% of those were observed once. The ten largest make up roughly 3% of the sample.

Sequenced input: peripheral blood. Recombination joined TRBV5-1 with TRBJ1-2, with no D gene named confidently. The sequence came from a woman aged 25-40 years who had recovered from COVID-19. The CDR3 protein: CASSDTRRSRGYTF. The DNA is as follows: TGCGCCAGCAGCGATACCCGCCGGTCGCGAGGCTACACCTTC.